This T cell receptor (beta chain) was recovered during a study of T cells after yellow fever vaccination. Via MiXCR, TCRdb re-called the 5' RACE reads, giving one row per CDR3 protein. The sample has under 200,000 distinct CDR3 sequences; about 7% are singletons. The study's findings and limits: Shared CD4/CD8 clonotypes were a small share, likely from convergent recombination.

This clonotype was detected a few times. Its antigen is currently unknown. The CDR3 spans 14 residues. With 6 bases removed from V and 2 bases from J, the gap between germline ends came to 14 bases. Per germline, CDR1 DFQATT and CDR2 SNEGSKA (reference sequence). The source was CD4+ T cells sorted from PBMCs, collected less than 6 days after the first yellow fever vaccination. The source is a man younger than 35 who received the YFV17D yellow fever vaccine. V gene TRBV20-1 combines with J gene TRBJ1-5, with D possibly being TRBD1 (5 bases). The CDR3 sequence is CSALLGGGNQPQHF. Written as DNA, the CDR3 is TGCAGTGCCCTACTAGGAGGGGGCAATCAGCCCCAGCATTTT.